The clone carrying this T cell receptor (beta chain) has a handful of counts. Its antigen is not identified. This record comes from a study of blood T cells in healthy people across ages. Study-level findings and limits: Observed TCR beta diversity per million T cells went down as age went up. This fall followed a roughly linear course with age. The unknown donor CMV status may have confounded expanded clonotype changes.

A second PCR, run for about 7 to 11 cycles, used a sample-barcoded 5' primer plus a J-beta primer mix. A minimum of 3 million CDR3-containing paired-end reads was obtained for each sample. TCRdb itself ran the 5' RACE reads through MiXCR, one entry per CDR3 protein. The data contain 1 million or so distinct CDR3 sequences, over 35% of them singletons. Researchers isolated at least 6 million PBMCs per sample. The sample consisted of blood. The receptor was isolated from a woman aged 60 to 75 in good health.

CDR3 residues: CASSHRAGANVLTF. In nucleotides, the CDR3 is TGTGCCAGCAGCCACAGGGCTGGGGCCAACGTCCTGACTTTC. The chain couples TRBV3-1 to TRBJ2-6; D is perhaps TRBD1 (5 bases). V gave up 3 bases and J gave up 2 bases, with 5 bases separating them. The CDR3 has 14 amino acids. CDR1 and CDR2 (germline): LGHDT, YNNKEL (reference sequence).